The 19 T cell receptor beta chains presented below share a single source sample, sequenced in a study of cytomegalovirus exposure and HLA in healthy donors. 13 Jbeta primers and 60 Vbeta primers were used for the PCR. Profiled with immunoSEQ multiplex PCR; TCRdb holds only in-frame clones, not every one. The sample holds over 100,000 clones, roughly four fifths seen once. The source material was PBMCs. These receptors originate from a woman in her forties or fifties in good health and CMV-seropositive.

The chain joins TRBV18 to TRBJ2-7, with D possibly being TRBD1 (6 bases). Germline V lookup: CDR1 KGHSH, CDR2 LQKENI. V was pared by 0 bases and J by 2 bases, with 20 bases between. CDR3 size: 18 residues. CDR3 amino acids: CASSPPWDNRESAYEQYF. For the CDR3, the DNA is TGTGCCAGCTCACCACCTTGGGACAACAGGGAGTCGGCCTACGAGCAGTACTTC.

The rearrangement uses TRBV5-1 and TRBJ2-1; 8 nucleotides match TRBD2. J was trimmed by 1 base and V by 4 bases; bases with no gene match: 7. Germline-derived CDR1 and CDR2 are SGHRS and YFSETQ. The CDR3 runs 16 residues. Written as DNA, the CDR3 is TGCGCCAGCAGCACGGGGACTAGAGTATCCTACAATGAGCAGTTCTTC. Its protein is CASSTGTRVSYNEQFF.

The chain carries TRBV7-9 and TRBJ2-3, with D unresolved. CDR1 and CDR2 from the germline V gene are SEHNR and FQNEAQ (reference sequence). The V end lost 5 bases, the J end lost 8 bases, and 20 bases lay between the germline ends. The CDR3 is made up of 15 amino acids. Here the CDR3 DNA reads TGTGCCAGCAGCCCCTCCTCACTTTCTTTGATTACGCAGTATTTT. Translated: CASSPSSLSLITQYF. Full variable domain (missing parts from reference TRBV7-9 and TRBJ2-3): DTGVSQNPRHKITKRGQNVTFRCDPISEHNRLYWYRQTLGQGPEFLTYFQNEAQLEKSRLLSDRFSAERPKGSFSTLEIQRTEQGDSAMYLCASSPSSLSLITQYFGPGTRLTVL.

V and J are TRBV10-3 and TRBJ2-7, with 8 bases that match TRBD1. V dropped 3 bases and J dropped 6; count of bases not matched to a gene: 10. Germline CDR1 is ENHRY and CDR2 is SYGVKD. This CDR3 spans 15 amino acids. CDR3: CAISEWAGQGGEQYF. As DNA, the CDR3 is TGTGCCATCAGTGAATGGGCCGGACAGGGCGGCGAGCAGTACTTC.

The chain combines TRBV7-9 with TRBJ2-7; maybe TRBD2 (6 bases). The CDR3 contains 14 residues. Germline assignment: CDR1 SEHNR and CDR2 FQNEAQ (reference sequence). Trimming left V 5 bases short and J 3 bases short, with 14 bases between. The CDR3 bases are TGTGCCAGCAGCCGCGGGGAGCCAGGCTACGAGCAGTACTTC. Translation gives CASSRGEPGYEQYF.

The V call is TRBV5-8, the J call TRBJ2-3; 10 bases line up with TRBD1. The germline V gene encodes CDR1 SGHTS and CDR2 YDEGEE. The CDR3 spans 16 residues. Trimming took 0 bases from V and 1 from J; bases not matched to a gene: 2. CDR3 protein: CASSLGDRGRTDTQYF. DNA for the CDR3: TGTGCCAGCAGCTTGGGGGACAGGGGCCGCACAGATACGCAGTATTTT.

The V gene is TRBV9, the J gene TRBJ2-1; the D is unclear. Trimming pared 4 bases from V and 6 bases from J, leaving 14 bases between. Germline assignment: CDR1 SGDLS and CDR2 YYNGEE. The CDR3 extends over 14 amino acids. The CDR3 here is CASSSPPRGNEQFF. The CDR3 bases are TGTGCCAGCAGCTCCCCTCCCCGCGGCAATGAGCAGTTCTTC.

The rearrangement joins TRBV2 to TRBJ2-4; 7 nucleotides match TRBD1. The CDR3 loop spans 14 amino acids. Trimming at V came to 6 bases and at J to 7 bases, leaving 9 bases not matched to a gene. Germline assignment: CDR1 SNHLY and CDR2 FYNNEI. The CDR3 sequence is CASRDYRGGNIQYF. The CDR3 nucleotides read TGTGCCAGCAGAGACTACAGGGGCGGGAACATTCAGTACTTC.

Only a few counts were recorded for this clone. The gene calls are TRBV2 and TRBJ2-5; D is possibly TRBD1 (5 bases). V lost 2 bases and J 1 base, leaving 8 bases between the germline ends. The CDR3 length is 14 residues. Germline loops: CDR1 SNHLY, CDR2 FYNNEI. CDR3 DNA sequence: TGTGCCAGCAGTGAACAGGGTACCCAAGAGACCCAGTACTTC. Translation: CASSEQGTQETQYF. Using reference TRBV2 and TRBJ2-5 for the parts outside the CDR3, the full variable domain is EPEVTQTPSHQVTQMGQEVILRCVPISNHLYFYWYRQILGQKVEFLVSFYNNEISEKSEIFDDQFSVERPDGSNFTLKIRSTKLEDSAMYFCASSEQGTQETQYFGPGTRLLVL.

The chain is built from TRBV19 and TRBJ2-3; a weak D match, TRBD2 (5 bases). V dropped 6 bases and J dropped 0 bases, with 7 bases sitting between them. Germline CDR1 reads LNHDA; CDR2 reads SQIVND (reference sequence). CDR3 length: 13 amino acids. CDR3 DNA: TGTGCCAGTAGGGAGGCTAGCACAGATACGCAGTATTTT. This gives the protein CASREASTDTQYF.

The rearrangement links TRBV5-4 to TRBJ1-1, with 10 bases identical to TRBD1. V was clipped by 4 bases and J by 6 bases; unmatched bases: 6. The germline V gene has CDR1 SGHNT and CDR2 YYREEE (reference sequence). The CDR3 spans 14 residues. CDR3 coding DNA: TGTGCCAGCAGCCCCTTGGGACAGGGGCCTGAAGCTTTCTTT. It translates to CASSPLGQGPEAFF.

This rearrangement joins TRBV9 to TRBJ2-1, with 10 bases aligning to TRBD2. Germline V gives CDR1 SGDLS, CDR2 YYNGEE. This CDR3 has 14 residues. After removal of 4 bases from V and 8 bases from J, the junction contained 6 bases not matched to a gene. CDR3 in amino acids: CASSTSSGSYEQFF. As DNA, the CDR3 is TGTGCCAGCAGCACCTCTAGCGGGAGCTATGAGCAGTTCTTC. The full variable domain, in which reference TRBV9 and TRBJ2-1 provide the parts outside the CDR3, is DSGVTQTPKHLITATGQRVTLRCSPRSGDLSVYWYQQSLDQGLQFLIQYYNGEERAKGNILERFSAQQFPDLHSELNLSSLELGDSALYFCASSTSSGSYEQFFGPGTRLTVL.

About this clone: The junction shows a germline mismatch at one end, possibly a read error. The chain couples TRBV4-3 to TRBJ2-6, with 7 bases matching TRBD2. This CDR3 is 19 amino acids long. Germline V lookup: CDR1 LGHNA, CDR2 YSLEER. The CDR3 reads CASSQEGLAVISGANGLTF. The CDR3, as DNA: TGCGCCAGCAGCCAAGAAGGCCTAGCGGTGATCTCTGGGGCCAACGGCCTGACTTTC.

The J gene is TRBJ1-1, the V gene TRBV5-1; D is unclear. Germline CDR1 SGHRS, CDR2 YFSETQ. The CDR3 has 16 residues. Trimming left V 0 bases short and J 0 bases short, with 12 bases between. The CDR3, as DNA: TGCGCCAGCAGCTTGGAGGCATTTGACTTGAACACTGAAGCTTTCTTT. It yields the protein CASSLEAFDLNTEAFF.

The chain links TRBV18 to TRBJ2-7; perhaps TRBD2 as D (5 bases). This CDR3 has 16 amino acids. The V and J ends lost 2 bases and 5 bases respectively, with 19 bases between them. Per the germline V gene, CDR1 is KGHSH and CDR2 is LQKENI. This chain's CDR3 is CASSPIGVWAGDEQYF. CDR3 coding DNA: TGTGCCAGCTCACCAATCGGGGTCTGGGCTGGAGACGAGCAGTACTTC.

The genes are TRBV19 and TRBJ2-1; D is ambiguous. Trimming pared 3 bases from V and 8 bases from J, leaving 11 bases between. The CDR3 is 13 residues long. Germline-derived CDR1 and CDR2 are LNHDA and SQIVND (reference sequence). The CDR3 sequence is CASSMARSHEQFF. DNA for the CDR3: TGTGCCAGTAGTATGGCTAGGTCCCATGAGCAGTTCTTC.

Of note for this clone: One junction end disagrees with the germline gene, perhaps due to a read error. Other DNA variants within this sample encode the same CDR3. The rearrangement uses TRBV7-8 and TRBJ2-1, with 11 bases identical to TRBD2. CDR1 and CDR2 from the germline V gene are SGHVS and FQNEAQ. CDR3 length equals 13 residues. Here the CDR3 DNA reads TGTGCCAGCAGCCTAGCGGGGGGAAATGAGCAGTTCTTC. The encoded protein is CASSLAGGNEQFF. The variable domain in full, completed from reference TRBV7-8 and TRBJ2-1, reads GAGVSQSPRYKVAKRGQDVALRCDPISGHVSLFWYQQALGQGPEFLTYFQNEAQLDKSGLPSDRFFAERPEGSVSTLKIQRTQQEDSAVYLCASSLAGGNEQFFGPGTRLTVL.

The CDR3 DNA follows: TGTGCCAGCAGTACGCTGGCGGGAACCGAGCAGTACTTC. The encoded protein is CASSTLAGTEQYF. V usage is TRBV6-5 and J usage is TRBJ2-7; a weak D match, TRBD2 (6 bases). CDR3 length: 13 amino acids. Per the germline V gene, CDR1 is MNHEY and CDR2 is SVGAGI. Deletions cut 5 bases from V and 6 bases from J, with 14 bases between.

The CDR3 DNA reads TGTGCCAGCACAGATAGGAGCTCTGGAAACACCATATATTTT. Protein: CASTDRSSGNTIYF. V is TRBV28 and J is TRBJ1-3; no reliable D call. V lost 7 bases, J lost 0 bases, and 10 bases lay in between. This CDR3 contains 14 residues. Per the germline V gene, CDR1 is MDHEN and CDR2 is SYDVKM.